The TCR beta chain under discussion was sequenced for a study of technical replicates of blood from several donors (dated by TCRdb to between 2016 and 2019). The library was generated by the immunoSEQ multiplex PCR assay. The table comes from immuneACCESS by way of TCRdb, which keeps in-frame sequences with V and J called. Part of the clones is missing from these tables; in studies checked, under half for an unresolved V gene and the rest for unknown reasons. Recorded for this sample are roughly 80,000 clones; around 93% of them occurred a single time. The ten largest make up about 0.23% of the sample. As to this clone: The antigen it recognizes is unknown. The sample holds no much larger clone one base away, and base qualities are not on file.

The sequenced material came from T cells isolated from PBMCs. The sequence came from a human donor in good health.

The CDR3 protein is CSVEFLTDEQFF. The DNA is TGCAGCGTTGAATTTCTAACCGATGAGCAGTTCTTC. The chain was built from TRBV29-1 and TRBJ2-1, with an unclear D gene assignment. V loses 2 bases of germline sequence and J loses 8 bases, and the interval between the two ends is 10 bases. CDR1 and CDR2 are read off the germline V gene as SQVTM and ANQGSEA. Including cysteine and phenylalanine, the CDR3 has 12 amino acids. Only the CDR3 part of the read is kept: 36 bases, read in frame from the first base.